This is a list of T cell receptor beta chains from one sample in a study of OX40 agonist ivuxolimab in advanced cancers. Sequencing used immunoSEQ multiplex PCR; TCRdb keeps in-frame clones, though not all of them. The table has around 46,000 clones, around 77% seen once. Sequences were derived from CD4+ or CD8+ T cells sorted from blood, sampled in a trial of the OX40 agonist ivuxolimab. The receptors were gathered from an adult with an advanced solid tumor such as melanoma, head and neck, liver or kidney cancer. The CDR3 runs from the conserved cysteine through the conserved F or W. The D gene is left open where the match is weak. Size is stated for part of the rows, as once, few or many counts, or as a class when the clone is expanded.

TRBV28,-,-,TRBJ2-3,CASSSPPTDTQYF,TGTGCCAGCAGTTCCCCCCCCACAGATACGCAGTATTTT
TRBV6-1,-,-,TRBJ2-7,CASSEEGYGQYF,TGTGCCAGCAGTGAAGAGGGCTACGGGCAGTACTTC
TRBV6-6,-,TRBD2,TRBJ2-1,CASSSGTSGNYNEQFF,TGTGCCAGCAGCTCTGGGACTAGCGGTAACTACAATGAGCAGTTCTTC
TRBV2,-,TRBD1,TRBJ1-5,CASSKGGQYNQPQHF,TGTGCCAGCAGTAAGGGGGGACAGTACAATCAGCCCCAGCATTTT
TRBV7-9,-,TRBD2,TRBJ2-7,CASSSGGGLEYEQYF,TGTGCCAGCAGCTCCGGCGGGGGGCTGGAGTACGAGCAGTACTTC
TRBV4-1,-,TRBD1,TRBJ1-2,CASSQDQQGAQNYGYTF,TGCGCCAGCAGCCAAGACCAACAGGGGGCACAGAACTATGGCTACACCTTC
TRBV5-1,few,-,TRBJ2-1,CASSAGTLYENEQFF,TGCGCCAGCAGCGCCGGGACCCTTTACGAGAATGAGCAGTTCTTC
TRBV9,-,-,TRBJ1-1,CASSVERGNSNTEAFF,TGTGCCAGCAGCGTAGAAAGGGGAAACAGCAACACTGAAGCTTTCTTT
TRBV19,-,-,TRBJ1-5,CASSWESNQPQHF,TGTGCCAGTAGTTGGGAGAGCAATCAGCCCCAGCATTTT
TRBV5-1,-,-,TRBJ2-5,CASSLGDTAGETQYF,TGCGCCAGCAGCTTGGGGGACACTGCAGGGGAGACCCAGTACTTC
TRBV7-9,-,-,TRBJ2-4,CASSLQGGDIQYF,TGTGCCAGCAGCTTACAGGGTGGGGACATTCAGTACTTC
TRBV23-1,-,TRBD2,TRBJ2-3,CASTPGASGGGTDTQYF,TGCGCCAGCACCCCGGGGGCCAGCGGGGGAGGGACAGATACGCAGTATTTT
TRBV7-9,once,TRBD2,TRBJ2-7,CASSPKLAGDSREQYF,TGTGCCAGCAGCCCGAAACTAGCGGGAGATTCACGGGAGCAGTACTTC
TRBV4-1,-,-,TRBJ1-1,CASSQVGGRGRPF,TGCGCCAGCAGCCAAGTTGGGGGCCGGGGAAGGCCTTTT
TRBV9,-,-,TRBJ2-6,CASSVVGNSGANVLTF,TGTGCCAGCAGCGTAGTCGGGAACTCTGGGGCCAACGTCCTGACTTTC
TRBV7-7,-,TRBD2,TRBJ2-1,CASSFRLAGGNEQFF,TGTGCTAGCAGCTTCCGTCTAGCGGGAGGGAATGAGCAGTTCTTC
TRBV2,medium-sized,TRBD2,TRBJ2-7,CASSPVLAGAPSEQYF,TGTGCCAGCAGTCCCGTGCTAGCGGGAGCTCCTTCCGAGCAGTACTTC
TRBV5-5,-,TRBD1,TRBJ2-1,CASSSGTGPNEQFF,TGTGCCAGCAGCTCCGGGACAGGGCCGAATGAGCAGTTCTTC